This TCR beta chain was captured in a study of breast tumors, draining lymph nodes, adjacent tissues. Study-wide findings and caveats: Tumor TCR diversity was below lymph nodes but above nontumor tissue. Compared with basal-like, luminal-like tumors shared significantly more repertoire with nontumor tissue.

Samples came from axillary lymph nodes draining the breast cancer. The CDR3 has 14 amino acids. Per the germline V gene, CDR1 is MGHRA and CDR2 is YSYEKL. With respect to this clonotype: The antigen is unknown. A much larger clone is a single base away; this may be a read error.

Using its own MiXCR run on the multiplex PCR reads, TCRdb lists one record per CDR3 protein. The sample contains more than 250,000 distinct CDR3 sequences, under 35% of which appear only once. Sequencing was performed on axillary lymph node tissue. This TCR came from a female donor with breast cancer. Some clones in this sample may be carry-over from other donors' samples. The chain is built from TRBV4-1 and TRBJ1-4; D gene unclear. CDR3 DNA sequence: TGCGCCAGCAGCCAAGCCGGGAAGCCCGGAAAACAGTTTTTT. This translates into CASSQAGKPGKQFF.